A single sample is the source of the 23 T cell receptor beta chains below, sequenced in a study of vaccination and CD4 T cells after COVID-19. Treatment here: approximately nine-day PBMC culture with coronavirus spike peptide pools or control peptides (ViraFEST assay). Sequence data for DNA of cultured CD4+ T cells were generated by the Oncomine TCR Beta short-read assay. Via MiXCR, TCRdb re-called the PCR reads, giving one row per CDR3 protein. The table lists 9,500 to 15,000 distinct CDR3 sequences, around 20% of them singletons. The antigens of these receptors remain unknown. Sequences were derived from CD4+ T cells from blood, cultured in vitro, sampled before SARS-CoV-2 vaccination. The receptors originated from a human donor who received a COVID-19 vaccine.

This clonotype qualifies as medium-sized. J is TRBJ2-3 and V is TRBV19; TRBD2 matches at 8 bases. Germline CDR1 reads LNHDA; CDR2 reads SQIVND (reference sequence). The CDR3 has 17 residues. J was trimmed by 1 base and V by 8 bases; bases with no gene match: 14. The CDR3 reads CASQGSSGARRTDTQYF. The CDR3 DNA follows: TGTGCCAGTCAAGGGAGTAGCGGGGCCCGACGCACAGATACGCAGTATTTT.

In its sample, this clonotype was seen a few times. The V gene is TRBV6-1, the J gene TRBJ1-6; D unclear. CDR3 length: 17 amino acids. From germline, CDR1 is MNHNS and CDR2 SASEGT. V lost 0 bases and J lost 0, with 9 bases in between. The CDR3 spells CASSEAVGYSYNSPLHF. The CDR3, as DNA: TGTGCCAGCAGTGAAGCGGTTGGGTACTCCTATAATTCACCCCTCCACTTT.

Turning to this clonotype: One base away lies a much larger clone, so this may be a sequencing read error. The V call is TRBV12-3 or TRBV12-4, the J call TRBJ1-5; tentatively, D is TRBD1 (5 bases). The CDR3 runs 17 residues. Trimming left V 3 bases short and J 1 base short, with 16 bases between. The CDR3 here is CASSFGTIPTSNQPQHF. The CDR3, as DNA: TGTGCCAGCAGTTTTGGGACTATACCCACAAGCAATCAGCCCCAGCATTTT.

The chain joins TRBV6-1 to TRBJ1-1, with D possibly being TRBD1 (5 bases). The germline V gene encodes CDR1 MNHNS and CDR2 SASEGT. With 8 bases removed from V and 3 bases from J, the gap between germline ends came to 19 bases. CDR3 size: 15 residues. In nucleotides, the CDR3 is TGTGCCAGCCGACCCTCGGGACCCCTGTACACTGAAGCTTTCTTT. Protein product: CASRPSGPLYTEAFF.

The V call is TRBV24-1, the J call TRBJ1-1; 7 nucleotides match TRBD1. With 4 bases clipped from V and 4 bases from J, the junction kept 14 bases outside the gene matches. Germline CDR1 and CDR2: KGHDR and SFDVKD. There are 17 residues in the CDR3. CDR3 protein: CATSDRPQGIGPTEAFF. The CDR3 nucleotides are TGTGCCACCAGTGACCGACCACAGGGGATAGGGCCCACTGAAGCTTTCTTT.

This clonotype is judged medium-sized. The chain employs TRBV6-1 and TRBJ1-2; D possibly corresponds to TRBD1 (5 bases). With 4 bases removed from V and 2 bases from J, the gap between germline ends came to 11 bases. This CDR3 region has 14 residues. Looked up from germline, CDR1 is MNHNS and CDR2 is SASEGT. CDR3 protein: CASSASGGNYGYTF. DNA of the CDR3: TGTGCCAGCAGTGCTTCTGGGGGGAACTATGGCTACACCTTC.

The chain joins TRBV6-1 to TRBJ1-5; maybe TRBD1 (5 bases). Germline loops: CDR1 MNHNS, CDR2 SASEGT. Between the trimmed V and J ends, which lost 6 bases and 7 bases, there was a span of 16 bases. This CDR3 is 14 amino acids long. CDR3 sequence reads: CASRPGSRWQPQHF. In DNA form, the CDR3 reads TGTGCCAGCAGGCCAGGGTCTCGTTGGCAGCCCCAGCATTTT.

This clonotype was detected only a few times. The rearrangement joins TRBV6-1 to TRBJ2-7, with 14 bases aligning to TRBD2. Germline V lookup: CDR1 MNHNS, CDR2 SASEGT. There are 14 residues in the CDR3. J lost 2 bases, V lost 8 bases, and 2 bases had no gene match. The CDR3 nucleotides are TGTGCCAGCCGACTAGCGGGGGGGCCCTACGAGCAGTACTTC. Encoded protein: CASRLAGGPYEQYF.

The chain has TRBV7-9 and TRBJ1-1; D possibly corresponds to TRBD1 (6 bases). This CDR3 contains 15 residues. Trimming pared 5 bases from V and 14 bases from J, leaving 27 bases between. CDR1 SEHNR and CDR2 FQNEAQ come from the germline V gene (reference sequence). As DNA, the CDR3 is TGTGCCAGCAGCCCACACTACTTGGGACATCTTGGTCCCTTCTTT. Protein product: CASSPHYLGHLGPFF.

This chain joins TRBV29-1 and TRBJ1-4, with 10 positions matching TRBD1. Losses at the gene ends were 6 bases for V and 7 bases for J; bases not matched to a gene: 8. This CDR3 contains 14 residues. The germline CDR1 and CDR2 sequences are SQVTM and ANQGSEA. This CDR3 reads CSVAPGQGLEKLFF. CDR3 DNA sequence: TGCAGCGTGGCACCGGGACAGGGGCTTGAAAAACTGTTTTTT. Using reference TRBV29-1 and TRBJ1-4 for the parts outside the CDR3, the full variable domain is SAVISQKPSRDICQRGTSLTIQCQVDSQVTMMFWYRQQPGQSLTLIATANQGSEATYESGFVIDKFPISRPNLTFSTLTVSNMSPEDSSIYLCSVAPGQGLEKLFFGSGTQLSVL.

The chain combines TRBV2 with TRBJ2-7; tentatively, D is TRBD1 (6 bases). Germline V gives CDR1 SNHLY, CDR2 FYNNEI. The germline V and J ends were trimmed by 5 bases and 4 bases, with 9 bases remaining between them. The length of the CDR3 is 12 residues. The CDR3 protein is CASSRTAYEQYF. The CDR3 nucleotides read TGTGCCAGCAGTAGGACAGCTTACGAGCAGTACTTC.

V usage is TRBV25-1 and J usage is TRBJ2-1, with D perhaps given as TRBD1 or TRBD2 (5 bases each). Trimming took 5 bases from V and 1 from J, leaving 9 bases between them. Germline CDR1 is MGHDK and CDR2 is SYGVNS. The CDR3 runs 14 residues. CDR3 sequence: CASSRDGSYNEQFF. CDR3 DNA sequence: TGTGCCAGCAGTAGGGACGGGTCCTACAATGAGCAGTTCTTC.

The chain has TRBV20-1 and TRBJ1-1, with D possibly TRBD1 on 6 matching bases. Germline V gives CDR1 DFQATT, CDR2 SNEGSKA (reference sequence). The CDR3 totals 17 residues. Trimming stripped 4 bases from V and 6 bases from J, with 27 bases between. CDR3 protein: CSATPEGGFDAGAEAFF. CDR3 DNA sequence: TGCAGTGCTACTCCCGAAGGGGGGTTCGACGCTGGGGCTGAAGCTTTCTTT.

This clonotype was seen only a few times. The chain is built from TRBV19 and TRBJ1-4; no clear D. The ends were cut back, 2 bases at V and 10 bases at J, with 17 bases in the middle. This CDR3 comprises 15 residues. CDR1 is LNHDA and CDR2 is SQIVND in the germline V gene (reference sequence). The chain's CDR3 is CASSILRALGGKLFF. The CDR3 nucleotides read TGTGCCAGTAGTATACTAAGGGCGCTAGGCGGAAAACTGTTTTTT.

The CDR3 nucleotides are TGTGCCAGCAGTGCCATATACCAAGACCACAAAAACTATGGCTACACCTTC. Translated, it gives CASSAIYQDHKNYGYTF. V gene TRBV6-1 combines with J gene TRBJ1-2, with D uncertain. CDR1 and CDR2 from the germline V gene are MNHNS and SASEGT. The CDR3 contains 17 residues. Trimming left V 4 bases short and J 2 bases short, with 20 bases between.

The rearrangement joins TRBV9 to TRBJ1-1; 10 positions agree with TRBD1. V lost 3 bases and J lost 3; bases outside the gene matches: 5. The CDR3 sequence is 15 residues long. CDR1 and CDR2 (germline): SGDLS, YYNGEE. The CDR3 loop is CASSAGTGVDTEAFF. The CDR3, as DNA: TGTGCCAGCAGCGCCGGGACAGGGGTTGACACTGAAGCTTTCTTT.

This chain uses TRBV5-1 with TRBJ2-7; 11 nucleotides align to TRBD1. V was clipped by 5 bases and J by 6 bases; unmatched bases: 7. The CDR3 is made up of 14 amino acids. Germline V gene sequence: CDR1 SGHRS, CDR2 YFSETQ. The CDR3 spells CASSSGTGGLEQYF. The CDR3 DNA reads TGCGCCAGCAGTTCCGGGACAGGGGGTCTCGAGCAGTACTTC.

The genes are TRBV7-9 and TRBJ2-2; D unclear. CDR1 is SEHNR and CDR2 is FQNEAQ in the germline V gene (reference sequence). The V and J ends lost 1 base and 5 bases respectively, with 5 bases between them. The CDR3 spans 13 residues. The CDR3 sequence: CASSLELTGELFF. The CDR3 DNA follows: TGTGCCAGCAGCTTAGAGCTTACCGGGGAGCTGTTTTTT.

This clonotype has more than one count but fewer than ten. The gene calls are TRBV5-4 and TRBJ2-7; no firm D call. This CDR3 contains 15 residues. Trimming left V 3 bases short and J 0 bases short, with 13 bases between. CDR1 is SGHNT and CDR2 is YYREEE in the germline V gene (reference sequence). CDR3 loop: CASSSTGASSYEQYF. The CDR3 DNA is TGTGCCAGCAGCTCTACTGGAGCGAGCTCCTACGAGCAGTACTTC.

The rearrangement uses TRBV11-2 and TRBJ2-7, with 9 positions matching TRBD1. V lost 5 bases to trimming and J lost 1 base; unmatched junction nucleotides: 6. Germline CDR1 is SGHAT and CDR2 is FQNNGV. The CDR3 covers 15 residues. The CDR3 here is CASSIQTGGSYEQYF. The CDR3 DNA follows: TGTGCCAGCAGCATCCAGACAGGGGGGTCCTACGAGCAGTACTTC.

The chain employs TRBV20-1 and TRBJ1-1; D is unresolved. Trimming took off 4 bases at V and 1 base at J, with 13 bases between the two ends. The germline CDR1 and CDR2 sequences are DFQATT and SNEGSKA (reference sequence). This CDR3 comprises 14 residues. DNA for the CDR3: TGCAGTGCTATCAGAGAAAGGCGGAACACTGAAGCTTTCTTT. Protein sequence: CSAIRERRNTEAFF.

Relative to its sample, this clonotype is medium-sized. The J gene is TRBJ1-6, the V gene TRBV30, with TRBD1 identical over 11 bases. V lost 5 bases, J lost 10 bases, and 13 bases stayed unmatched. Germline CDR1 and CDR2: GTSNPN and SVGIG (reference sequence). The CDR3 has 16 amino acids. The CDR3 sequence: CAWAQGGQGERSPLHF. The CDR3 DNA sequence: TGTGCCTGGGCTCAGGGGGGACAGGGGGAGCGATCACCCCTCCACTTT. Based on the CDR3 plus reference TRBV30 and TRBJ1-6, the full variable domain is SQTIHQWPATLVQPVGSPLSLECTVEGTSNPNLYWYRQAAGRGLQLLFYSVGIGQISSEVPQNLSASRPQDRQFILSSKKLLLSDSGFYLCAWAQGGQGERSPLHFGNGTRLTVT.

V usage is TRBV19 and J usage is TRBJ1-1; D gene uncertain. Trimming took 10 bases from V and 0 from J, leaving 12 bases between them. Germline V gives CDR1 LNHDA, CDR2 SQIVND (reference sequence). This CDR3 contains 13 residues. The CDR3 loop reads CATLEGLNTEAFF. The CDR3, as DNA: TGTGCCACCCTTGAGGGTTTGAACACTGAAGCTTTCTTT.